What follows are 2 T cell receptor beta chains derived from one specimen sequenced in a study of blood T cell repertoires in COVID-19. The assay was immunoSEQ multiplex PCR, and TCRdb's table has in-frame clones only and misses some. The table includes over 150,000 clones, approximately 83% detected once. Sequencing used peripheral blood. These receptors came from a woman aged 55-69 years with acute or convalescent COVID-19.

V usage is TRBV6-6 and J usage is TRBJ2-5; D is perhaps TRBD2 (7 bases). Trimming pared 4 bases from V and 5 bases from J, leaving 17 bases between. CDR1 is MNHNY and CDR2 is SVGAGI in the germline V gene (reference sequence). There are 15 residues in the CDR3. CDR3 region: CASSSPLGGGETQYF. DNA for the CDR3: TGTGCCAGCAGTTCCCCCCTAGGGGGAGGGGAGACCCAGTACTTC.

The chain is built from TRBV18 and TRBJ1-1; 8 bases align to TRBD1. The CDR3 is 21 residues long. V trimming: 5 bases; J trimming: 1 base; junction bases outside the gene matches: 24. CDR1 and CDR2 from the germline V gene are KGHSH and LQKENI. The CDR3 DNA is TGTGCCAGCTCATCCCGGACAGGGTCCGTACCGGTTCCCAGGGGGAACACTGAAGCTTTCTTT. Its protein product is CASSSRTGSVPVPRGNTEAFF.